This T cell receptor (beta chain) was sequenced during a study of human T cells and chemical hapten exposure. At the level of the study: Sensitization employed 2% DPC on roughly 2 cm by roughly 2 cm of upper inner arm skin.

This sample's time point: patch test 2, 6 weeks after DPC sensitization. Treatment described: therapeutic diphenylcyclopropenone sensitization with weekly scalp DPC. In TCRdb, the RACE reads were re-called with MiXCR into one record per CDR3 protein. The sample includes 75,000 to 90,000 distinct CDR3 sequences, less than 11% of them seen just once. Study-wide results and caveats: The formation of large CDR3 similarity clusters by expanded TCRs significantly exceeded that of controls.

This clonotype turned up a few times. The antigen is unknown. The germline V gene has CDR1 DFQATT and CDR2 SNEGSKA (reference sequence). Trimming stripped 3 bases from V and 0 bases from J, with 6 bases between. This CDR3 is built from 14 residues. The clonotype comes from a woman aged 45-59 years with alopecia areata. Some clones in this sample may be carry-over from other donors' samples. The sequenced sample was whole blood, obtained in connection with sensitization to the hapten diphenylcyclopropenone (DPC). The rearrangement links TRBV20-1 to TRBJ2-6; no firm D call. CDR3 nucleotides: TGCAGTGCTAGGGTGGCCTCTGGGGCCAACGTCCTGACTTTC. Protein product: CSARVASGANVLTF.